Shown below are 17 T cell receptor beta chains from a single sample sequenced in a study of blood T cell repertoires in COVID-19. TCRdb keeps only in-frame clones here, not all; method: immunoSEQ multiplex PCR. This table has some 250,000 clones, around 85% appearing once. The sample was PBMCs or T cells enriched from blood (not recorded which). The receptors originated from a middle-aged woman with acute COVID-19.

The gene calls are TRBV27 and TRBJ2-3; 7 nucleotides agree with TRBD2. The germline V gene has CDR1 MNHEY and CDR2 SMNVEV (reference sequence). V shed 3 bases and J 7 bases; nucleotides not matched to a gene: 4. This CDR3 has 13 residues. CDR3 loop: CASSFLGGNTQYF. The DNA of the CDR3 is TGTGCCAGCAGTTTCTTGGGAGGGAATACGCAGTATTTT.

The V call is TRBV9, the J call TRBJ1-5; no clear D. The CDR3 has 15 amino acids. Trimming cost V 2 bases and J 1 base, with 10 bases left between them. Germline-derived CDR1 and CDR2 are SGDLS and YYNGEE. CDR3 in amino acids: CASSVSAGSNQPQHF. The CDR3 DNA reads TGTGCCAGCAGCGTGTCAGCGGGCAGCAATCAGCCCCAGCATTTT.

The CDR3 region is CASSVGVAGVETQYF. In DNA, the CDR3 is TGTGCCAGCAGCGTCGGAGTAGCGGGAGTCGAGACCCAGTACTTC. The rearrangement joins TRBV9 to TRBJ2-5, with 9 bases lining up with TRBD2. CDR1 and CDR2 (germline): SGDLS, YYNGEE. This CDR3 is built from 15 residues. J was trimmed by 5 bases and V by 2 bases; bases with no gene match: 7. Together with reference TRBV9 and TRBJ2-5, the CDR3 gives the full variable domain: DSGVTQTPKHLITATGQRVTLRCSPRSGDLSVYWYQQSLDQGLQFLIQYYNGEERAKGNILERFSAQQFPDLHSELNLSSLELGDSALYFCASSVGVAGVETQYFGPGTRLLVL.

The chain joins TRBV11-3 to TRBJ1-4; the D gene is possibly TRBD1 (6 bases). The V and J ends lost 6 bases and 10 bases respectively, with 12 bases between them. The CDR3 covers 12 residues. Germline assignment: CDR1 SGHNT and CDR2 YENEEA. In DNA form, the CDR3 reads TGTGCCAGCAGAACGACAGGTGGAAAACTGTTTTTT. Encoded protein: CASRTTGGKLFF.

V is TRBV12-3 or TRBV12-4 and J is TRBJ2-7, with D unclear. Trimming stripped 5 bases from V and 2 bases from J, with 10 bases between. The CDR3 loop spans 13 amino acids. As DNA, the CDR3 is TGTGCCAGCAGTAACCGACGGGCCTACGAGCAGTACTTC. It encodes CASSNRRAYEQYF.

The V gene is TRBV20-1, the J gene TRBJ1-2, with 9 positions matching TRBD1. Germline V gives CDR1 DFQATT, CDR2 SNEGSKA (reference sequence). The V gene end was trimmed by 6 bases and the J gene end by 8 bases; junction bases not matched to a gene: 4. The CDR3 runs to 11 residues. In DNA form, the CDR3 reads TGCAGTGCCGGACAGGGGCGCGGCTACACCTTC. It specifies CSAGQGRGYTF.

The chain combines TRBV9 with TRBJ2-3; D is unclear. V was clipped by 4 bases and J by 1 base, with 4 bases between them. The CDR3 has 12 amino acids. The V gene's germline CDR1 is SGDLS and CDR2 YYNGEE. The CDR3 DNA reads TGTGCCAGCAGCCCGGGCACAGATACGCAGTATTTT. Amino acid sequence: CASSPGTDTQYF.

This clone has just a few counts. The chain recombines TRBV7-3 with TRBJ2-1; 9 bases are shared with TRBD1. Germline-derived CDR1 and CDR2 are SGHTA and FQGTGA. There are 15 residues in the CDR3. Trimming took 2 bases from V and 8 from J; bases not matched to a gene: 7. The chain's CDR3 is CASSLGTGQSDEQFF. CDR3 bases: TGTGCCAGCAGCTTAGGGACAGGGCAGTCGGATGAGCAGTTCTTC.

The chain has TRBV19 and TRBJ1-3; unclear D gene. V shed 7 bases and J shed 0 bases, with 13 bases lying between them. The CDR3 contains 15 residues. Germline V gives CDR1 LNHDA, CDR2 SQIVND (reference sequence). CDR3 nucleotide sequence: TGTGCCAGTAAGCTGGGCATCGACTCTGGAAACACCATATATTTT. It encodes CASKLGIDSGNTIYF.

The chain combines TRBV5-1 with TRBJ1-4; 10 bases are a match to TRBD1. This CDR3 spans 14 amino acids. J gave up 8 bases and V 4 bases, and 5 bases lay outside the gene matches. From germline, CDR1 is SGHRS and CDR2 YFSETQ. In DNA, the CDR3 is TGCGCCAGCAGCCAATGGACAGGGGGAGAAAAACTGTTTTTT. It is translated as CASSQWTGGEKLFF.

CDR3 in amino acids: CASSQDSSGQYNEQFF. CDR3 DNA: TGTGCCAGCAGCCAAGATTCTAGCGGCCAATACAATGAGCAGTTCTTC. The chain has TRBV4-2 and TRBJ2-1; 7 nucleotides agree with TRBD2. Germline values: CDR1 LGHNA, CDR2 YNFKEQ. The CDR3 has 16 amino acids. After removal of 0 bases from V and 4 bases from J, the junction contained 6 bases not matched to a gene.

The chain combines TRBV7-9 with TRBJ1-1, with 8 bases matching TRBD1. Germline loops: CDR1 SEHNR, CDR2 FQNEAQ (reference sequence). This CDR3 has 14 amino acids. The V gene end was trimmed by 10 bases and the J gene end by 4 bases; junction bases not matched to a gene: 11. CDR3 amino acids: CANFSGGKVTEAFF. CDR3 sequence (DNA): TGTGCCAATTTTTCAGGGGGCAAGGTCACTGAAGCTTTCTTT.

V gene TRBV6-2 or TRBV6-3 combines with J gene TRBJ2-4; 8 positions match TRBD1. The germline CDR1 and CDR2 sequences are MNHEY and SVGEGT. This CDR3 region has 14 residues. V dropped 5 bases and J dropped 8; count of bases not matched to a gene: 8. Here the CDR3 reads CASSNPTGVDIQYF. In nucleotides, the CDR3 is TGTGCCAGCAGTAACCCGACAGGGGTGGACATTCAGTACTTC.

This rearrangement joins TRBV21-1 to TRBJ2-7; whether TRBD2, the table's D call, matches the DNA was not checked. TRBV21-1 is deemed a pseudogene. The CDR3 has 17 residues. The CDR3 protein is CASSPRTSGREPYEQYF. The CDR3 DNA reads as TGTGCCAGCAGCCCACGGACTAGCGGGAGGGAACCTTACGAGCAGTACTTC.

J is TRBJ2-1 and V is TRBV15, with D tentatively TRBD2 (6 bases). Germline loops: CDR1 LNHNV, CDR2 YYDKDF (reference sequence). Trimming removed 3 bases at V and 4 bases at J, with 16 bases between. This CDR3 region has 16 residues. Here the CDR3 reads CATSRGLPNQYNEQFF. As DNA, the CDR3 is TGTGCCACCAGCAGGGGACTCCCGAACCAATACAATGAGCAGTTCTTC.

The CDR3 loop reads CASSLHSNQPQHF. The CDR3 bases are TGTGCCAGCAGCTTACATAGCAATCAGCCCCAGCATTTT. The rearrangement uses TRBV7-2 and TRBJ1-5; unclear D gene. Germline values: CDR1 SGHTA, CDR2 FQGNSA. V was cut by 2 bases and J by 0 bases, with 2 bases left in between. This CDR3 has 13 residues.

This clone was recorded only once. The V gene is TRBV12-3 or TRBV12-4, the J gene TRBJ2-1; no clear D gene. Trimming stripped 4 bases from V and 1 base from J, with 5 bases between. The CDR3 covers 13 residues. The CDR3 nucleotides read TGTGCCAGCAGTTCCAGGTCCTACAATGAGCAGTTCTTC. Residues: CASSSRSYNEQFF.